Each of the 17 T cell receptor beta chains below was sequenced from the same sample in a study of blood T cell repertoires in COVID-19. Using immunoSEQ multiplex PCR, the repertoire was profiled, and TCRdb retains in-frame clones only, with some absent. The sample yields more than 110,000 clones, roughly 84% seen once. Sample: PBMCs or T cells enriched from blood (not recorded which). Source of these receptors: a man aged 35-49 years with acute COVID-19.

This chain uses TRBV27 with TRBJ2-5; TRBD2 aligns across 9 bases. The CDR3 extends over 16 amino acids. Germline V gene sequence: CDR1 MNHEY, CDR2 SMNVEV (reference sequence). Germline trimming cut 5 bases from V and 5 bases from J; bases unmatched to any gene: 12. CDR3 in DNA: TGTGCCAGCAGTCCCCAGCGGGAGGTAGTTGGGGAGACCCAGTACTTC. This sequence encodes CASSPQREVVGETQYF.

The chain couples TRBV6-5 to TRBJ1-1, with D possibly matching TRBD1 (6 bases). CDR1 MNHEY and CDR2 SVGAGI come from the germline V gene. V lost 2 bases to trimming and J lost 4 bases, with 11 bases between them. The CDR3 is 14 residues long. The CDR3: CASSYRDRFTEAFF. The DNA of the CDR3 is TGTGCCAGCAGTTACCGTGACAGGTTCACTGAAGCTTTCTTT.

This clone came up a few times. The chain is built from TRBV19 and TRBJ1-5; a weak D match, TRBD1 (5 bases). This CDR3 is built from 20 residues. Trimming pared 3 bases from V and 4 bases from J, leaving 28 bases between. CDR1 is LNHDA, CDR2 SQIVND, per germline (reference sequence). The CDR3 spells CASSMIVGDHLRKANQPQHF. Here the CDR3 DNA reads TGTGCCAGTAGTATGATAGTAGGGGATCATCTGAGGAAGGCTAATCAGCCCCAGCATTTT.

On this clone itself: In the same sample, other DNA sequences code for this CDR3. The gene calls are TRBV10-2 and TRBJ2-7; D uncertain. The CDR3 runs 13 residues. The V end lost 2 bases, the J end lost 4 bases, and 9 bases lay between the germline ends. Looked up from germline, CDR1 is WSHSY and CDR2 is SAAADI. The CDR3 here is CASSEGSSYEQYF. CDR3 DNA sequence: TGCGCCAGCAGTGAGGGCAGTTCGTACGAGCAGTACTTC.

The rearrangement joins TRBV21-1 to TRBJ2-5; the table's D call, TRBD1, was not checked against the DNA. TRBV21-1 is given as a pseudogene. The CDR3 is 16 residues long. CDR3 sequence reads: CASSKGQGGRQETQYF. The CDR3 bases are TGTGCCAGCAGCAAAGGACAGGGAGGAAGGCAAGAGACCCAGTACTTC.

The chain joins TRBV15 to TRBJ1-5, with D unresolved. The CDR3 extends over 14 amino acids. With 3 bases removed from V and 6 bases from J, the gap between germline ends came to 12 bases. Looked up from germline, CDR1 is LNHNV and CDR2 is YYDKDF (reference sequence). The CDR3 nucleotides are TGTGCCACCAGCAGCACCGGTCGAGTTCAGCCCCAGCATTTT. Translated, it gives CATSSTGRVQPQHF.

The table lists this clone with a few counts. CDR3 loop: CASSQDRAGNQPQHF. For the CDR3, the DNA is TGTGCCAGCAGCCAGGACAGGGCCGGCAATCAGCCCCAGCATTTT. The chain couples TRBV7-8 to TRBJ1-5, with 8 bases aligning to TRBD1. The trim removed 5 bases at V and 2 bases at J, leaving 5 bases unmatched. The CDR3 contains 15 residues. Germline lookup yields CDR1 SGHVS and CDR2 FQNEAQ. The full variable domain, rest sourced from reference TRBV7-8 and TRBJ1-5, is GAGVSQSPRYKVAKRGQDVALRCDPISGHVSLFWYQQALGQGPEFLTYFQNEAQLDKSGLPSDRFFAERPEGSVSTLKIQRTQQEDSAVYLCASSQDRAGNQPQHFGDGTRLSIL.

The count of this clone is one. The V gene is TRBV7-9, the J gene TRBJ2-6; D might be TRBD1 (6 bases). V lost 3 bases and J lost 1, with 13 bases in between. The germline V gene encodes CDR1 SEHNR and CDR2 FQNEAQ (reference sequence). The CDR3 extends over 17 amino acids. CDR3 protein: CASSFTGYISGANVLTF. CDR3 sequence (DNA): TGTGCCAGCAGCTTCACAGGGTATATATCTGGGGCCAACGTCCTGACTTTC.

This clone was seen once. The V and J genes are TRBV7-2 and TRBJ2-7; 9 bases align to TRBD1. Germline V gives CDR1 SGHTA, CDR2 FQGNSA. This CDR3 is built from 14 residues. Unmatched junction bases numbered 7, after V lost 4 bases and J lost 6 bases. CDR3 sequence reads: CASSSGTGKGEQYF. In nucleotides, the CDR3 is TGTGCCAGCAGCTCCGGGACAGGGAAGGGCGAGCAGTACTTC.

The count of this clone is one. J is TRBJ1-2 and V is TRBV6-1; 9 nucleotides agree with TRBD1. The CDR3 is 16 residues long. After removal of 2 bases from V and 8 bases from J, the junction contained 12 bases not matched to a gene. Germline V gene data show CDR1 as MNHNS and CDR2 as SASEGT. CDR3 region: CASSEPGQGQLWGYTF. The CDR3, as DNA: TGTGCCAGCAGTGAACCGGGACAGGGACAACTATGGGGCTACACCTTC.

This clone was seen a single time. The chain is built from TRBV15 and TRBJ2-2, with 7 positions matching TRBD2. CDR1 is LNHNV, CDR2 YYDKDF, per germline (reference sequence). There are 15 residues in the CDR3. With 3 bases clipped from V and 7 bases from J, the junction kept 8 bases outside the gene matches. DNA of the CDR3: TGTGCCACCAGCAGTTCGGTGGGAGGGGTCGGGGAGCTGTTTTTT. Protein product: CATSSSVGGVGELFF. Based on the CDR3 plus reference TRBV15 and TRBJ2-2, the full variable domain is DAMVIQNPRYQVTQFGKPVTLSCSQTLNHNVMYWYQQKSSQAPKLLFHYYDKDFNNEADTPDNFQSRRPNTSFCFLDIRSPGLGDTAMYLCATSSSVGGVGELFFGEGSRLTVL.

The rearrangement joins TRBV7-9 to TRBJ1-6, with D perhaps matching TRBD1 (6 bases). The CDR3 loop spans 15 amino acids. CDR1 SEHNR and CDR2 FQNEAQ come from the germline V gene (reference sequence). Deletions cut 1 base from V and 5 bases from J, with 9 bases between. Here the CDR3 reads CASSLVSGDNSPLHF. CDR3 in DNA: TGTGCCAGCAGCTTAGTTTCAGGGGATAATTCACCCCTCCACTTT.

The rearrangement links TRBV7-9 to TRBJ1-5; D not resolved. Germline V gene data show CDR1 as SEHNR and CDR2 as FQNEAQ (reference sequence). This CDR3 spans 13 amino acids. Trimming took off 4 bases at V and 5 bases at J, with 9 bases between the two ends. The DNA of the CDR3 is TGTGCCAGCAGCTCGGAGTGGGATCAGCCCCAGCATTTT. Translation gives CASSSEWDQPQHF.

V is TRBV28 and J is TRBJ2-5; TRBD1 is a possible D gene (6 bases). This CDR3 has 15 residues. Trimming cost V 2 bases and J 2 bases, with 12 bases left between them. Germline V gene sequence: CDR1 MDHEN, CDR2 SYDVKM. Written as DNA, the CDR3 is TGTGCCAGCAGTTTAACAGGGCACCTACAAGAGACCCAGTACTTC. Residues: CASSLTGHLQETQYF.

The chain has TRBV12-5 and TRBJ2-5, with D hard to call. Between the trimmed V and J ends, which lost 4 bases and 1 base, there was a span of 7 bases. Per germline, CDR1 LGHNT and CDR2 FRNRAP. This CDR3 spans 13 amino acids. The CDR3 sequence: CASGSEIQETQYF. The CDR3 DNA reads as TGTGCTAGTGGTTCAGAAATCCAAGAGACCCAGTACTTC.

The rearrangement links TRBV27 to TRBJ1-3; D not resolved. Germline values: CDR1 MNHEY, CDR2 SMNVEV (reference sequence). This CDR3 is 16 amino acids long. V was shortened by 0 bases and J by 2 bases, with 11 bases between the two germline ends. The CDR3 is CASSLSLAAAGNTIYF. The CDR3 DNA is TGTGCCAGCAGTTTATCTCTGGCGGCGGCTGGAAACACCATATATTTT.

CDR3: CASSQDAGMDFNSPLHF. As DNA, the CDR3 is TGCGCCAGCAGCCAAGACGCAGGGATGGATTTTAATTCACCCCTCCACTTT. The chain carries TRBV4-3 and TRBJ1-6; possibly TRBD1 for D (5 bases). The ends were cut back, 0 bases at V and 6 bases at J, with 15 bases in the middle. This CDR3 has 17 amino acids. Germline assignment: CDR1 LGHNA and CDR2 YSLEER.